The 2 T cell receptor beta chains reported below all come from one sample, sequenced in a study of blood T cell repertoires in COVID-19. The data were produced by immunoSEQ multiplex PCR, yet TCRdb's version contains in-frame clones alone and is incomplete. The data show fewer than 250,000 clones, 65% to 90% seen once. The specimen sequenced was PBMCs or T cells enriched from blood (not recorded which). Receptors originate from a woman in her 40s with acute COVID-19.

The rearrangement uses TRBV13 and TRBJ2-3, with 8 bases that match TRBD2. V was clipped by 5 bases and J by 4 bases; unmatched bases: 8. Germline V gene lookup returns CDR1 PRHDT and CDR2 FYEKMQ (reference sequence). The CDR3 has 15 amino acids. The CDR3 DNA reads TGTGCCAGCAGCCTTAGCGGGATTCCGCCAGATACGCAGTATTTT. It codes for CASSLSGIPPDTQYF.

This clone was seen just once. The CDR3 bases are TGCGCCAGCAGCCAAGCGGGACAGGGGAACACTGAAGCTTTCTTT. Protein sequence: CASSQAGQGNTEAFF. V is TRBV4-1 and J is TRBJ1-1; 9 bases align to TRBD1. The CDR3 is made up of 15 amino acids. Germline loops: CDR1 MGHRA, CDR2 YSYEKL. The V segment lost 1 base and the J segment 1 base; nucleotides outside the gene matches: 1.